The clone carrying this T cell receptor (beta chain) was seen only a few times. TCRdb itself ran the 5' RACE reads through MiXCR, one entry per CDR3 protein. The data contain about 130,000 distinct CDR3 sequences, about 15% of them seen just once; the ten biggest clones take up over 11%. The record originates from a study of T-cell memory formation after mild COVID-19. The germline CDR1 and CDR2 sequences are GTSNPN and SVGIG (reference sequence). The CDR3 has 14 amino acids. V trimming: 8 bases; J trimming: 3 bases; junction bases outside the gene matches: 8. This sequence joins TRBV30 and TRBJ2-1; 9 bases match TRBD1. The clonotype originates from an adult woman who had mild COVID-19 (a few samples of this study predate the infection). Cell type and time point are not known. Material for sequencing was PBMCs or a T cell subset sorted from them (not recorded which). CDR3 amino acids: CARSTGGIYNEQFF. In DNA form, the CDR3 reads TGTGCCAGATCCACAGGGGGCATCTACAATGAGCAGTTCTTC. Full variable domain (rest looked up from reference TRBV30 and TRBJ2-1): SQTIHQWPATLVQPVGSPLSLECTVEGTSNPNLYWYRQAAGRGLQLLFYSVGIGQISSEVPQNLSASRPQDRQFILSSKKLLLSDSGFYLCARSTGGIYNEQFFGPGTRLTVL.